This T cell receptor (beta chain) originates from a study of a mutant IDH1 vaccine in newly diagnosed glioma. Clones were sequenced by immunoSEQ multiplex PCR, and TCRdb holds only the in-frame ones, with some missing. Of 26,000 or so clones in the sample, less than 85% are singletons; the top ten hold roughly 33%. Regarding time point: week 35, safety follow-up. Alongside topical imiquimod, each dose of vaccine comprised 300 ug of mutant IDH1 20-mer peptide. This clone showed up just a few times. Its antigen is still unknown. The CDR3 runs to 11 residues. V was pared by 5 bases and J by 2 bases, with 3 bases between. The germline gives CDR1 MDHEN, CDR2 SYDVKM.

The chain employs TRBV28 and TRBJ1-1; D gene uncertain. The sequence was collected from a man in his thirties or forties with glioma. The specimen comprised PBMCs, sampled from a glioma patient whose treatment included an IDH1 peptide vaccine. CDR3 sequence (DNA): TGTGCCAGCAGTCCAAACACTGAAGCTTTCTTT. Residues: CASSPNTEAFF.